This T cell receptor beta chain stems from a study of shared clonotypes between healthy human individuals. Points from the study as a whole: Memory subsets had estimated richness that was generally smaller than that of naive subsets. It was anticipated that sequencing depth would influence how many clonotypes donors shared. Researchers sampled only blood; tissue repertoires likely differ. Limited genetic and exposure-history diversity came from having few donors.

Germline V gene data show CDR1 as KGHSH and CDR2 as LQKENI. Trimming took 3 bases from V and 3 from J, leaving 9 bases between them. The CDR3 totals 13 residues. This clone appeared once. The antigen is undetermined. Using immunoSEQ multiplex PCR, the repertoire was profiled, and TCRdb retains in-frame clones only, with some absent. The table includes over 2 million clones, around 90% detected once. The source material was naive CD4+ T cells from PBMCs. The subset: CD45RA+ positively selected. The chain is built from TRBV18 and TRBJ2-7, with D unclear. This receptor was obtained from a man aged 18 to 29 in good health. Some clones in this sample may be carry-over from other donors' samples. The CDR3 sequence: CASSPMQSYEQYF. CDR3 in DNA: TGTGCCAGCTCACCTATGCAGAGCTACGAGCAGTACTTC.